The clone carrying this T cell receptor beta chain was counted a few times. Per the authors' pipeline: Individual samples carried between about 23,224 and 690,600 TCRs, with 95,638 as the median. TCRdb analysed the RACE reads with MiXCR anew, one entry per CDR3 protein. In this record, the V and J calls reflect TCRdb's handling and not the investigators' own analysis. The repertoire includes some 65,000 distinct CDR3 sequences, approximately 6.5% of them detected once, and around 3.4% sits in the top ten. This sample was included in a study of human T cells and chemical hapten exposure. The CDR3 has 16 amino acids. Germline lookup yields CDR1 LGHNA and CDR2 YSLEER. V was shortened by 0 bases and J by 3 bases, with 13 bases between the two germline ends. Time point given: healthy volunteer bleed at 6 weeks. Whole blood that had not been fractionated was the source of extracted total RNA.

Sequenced material: whole blood. The receptor's source is a female donor in good health. Some clones in this sample may be carry-over from other donors' samples. V and J are TRBV4-3 and TRBJ2-3; possible D gene TRBD2, 6 bases. The CDR3 loop is CASSQDGGRGTDTQYF. CDR3 nucleotide sequence: TGCGCCAGCAGCCAAGATGGAGGGCGGGGTACAGATACGCAGTATTTT.